These 26 T cell receptor beta chains came from one sample sequenced in a study of Ad26.COV2.S vaccination and SARS-CoV-2 variants. Treatment here: some 19 received Ad26.COV2.S at low or high dose, single or two shots; roughly five received placebo; per-sample allocation not given. Samples analyzed were those drawn on day 63 after the first vaccine or placebo injection. Produced via immunoSEQ multiplex PCR; TCRdb's table is partial and in-frame only. Of hundreds of thousands of clones in the sample, 75% to 90% were seen once. The material sequenced was peripheral blood, taken in a trial of Ad26.COV2.S vaccine versus placebo. The receptors stem from a person between 18 and 59 years old who received the Ad26.COV2.S COVID-19 vaccine or a placebo.

Comments on this clone: In the same sample, other DNA sequences code for this CDR3. The chain recombines TRBV28 with TRBJ2-3; D unclear. V was cut by 2 bases and J by 5 bases, with 5 bases left in between. CDR3 size: 12 residues. The germline gives CDR1 MDHEN, CDR2 SYDVKM. CDR3 nucleotide sequence: TGTGCCAGCAGTTTAGTCGGAGATACGCAGTATTTT. It specifies CASSLVGDTQYF.

The chain carries TRBV7-2 and TRBJ2-2; the match to TRBD1 covers 8 bases. This CDR3 region has 16 residues. V lost 2 bases, J lost 5 bases, and 7 bases stayed unmatched. Germline-derived CDR1 and CDR2 are SGHTA and FQGNSA. In DNA, the CDR3 is TGTGCCAGCAGCTTAACCTCAACAGGGGGGACCGGGGAGCTGTTTTTT. It is translated as CASSLTSTGGTGELFF.

The V gene is TRBV7-2, the J gene TRBJ2-7; 7 positions agree with TRBD2. Germline loops: CDR1 SGHTA, CDR2 FQGNSA. Germline trimming cut 1 base from V and 4 bases from J; bases unmatched to any gene: 4. CDR3 length: 14 amino acids. The CDR3 sequence is CASSLDVGGYEQYF. The CDR3 coding sequence is TGTGCCAGCAGCTTAGACGTGGGAGGGTACGAGCAGTACTTC.

J is TRBJ2-6 and V is TRBV5-4; D is undetermined. Trimming shortened V by 0 bases and J by 10 bases, and 20 bases separated the two germline ends. CDR3 size: 17 residues. Germline values: CDR1 SGHNT, CDR2 YYREEE (reference sequence). CDR3 coding DNA: TGTGCCAGCAGCTTGGACGTTGGGCGGCAGACGGTAAACGTCCTGACTTTC. As protein: CASSLDVGRQTVNVLTF.

This sequence joins TRBV19 and TRBJ1-5; 8 nucleotides line up with TRBD1. V lost 7 bases, J lost 5 bases, and 10 bases stayed unmatched. The CDR3 spans 15 residues. The germline gives CDR1 LNHDA, CDR2 SQIVND (reference sequence). CDR3 bases: TGTGCCAGTACCCCACCCGGACAGGGATATCAGCCCCAGCATTTT. Protein: CASTPPGQGYQPQHF. Full variable domain (rest looked up from reference TRBV19 and TRBJ1-5): DGGITQSPKYLFRKEGQNVTLSCEQNLNHDAMYWYRQDPGQGLRLIYYSQIVNDFQKGDIAEGYSVSREKKESFPLTVTSAQKNPTAFYLCASTPPGQGYQPQHFGDGTRLSIL.

This clone was counted a single time. The V and J genes are TRBV4-1 and TRBJ2-1, with 7 bases matching TRBD2. The V gene end was trimmed by 8 bases and the J gene end by 3 bases; junction bases not matched to a gene: 4. The CDR3 runs 13 residues. Germline V gene data show CDR1 as MGHRA and CDR2 as YSYEKL. CDR3 coding DNA: TGCGCCAGCGGGACTACCGGCTACAATGAGCAGTTCTTC. Translating gives CASGTTGYNEQFF.

DNA of the CDR3: TGTGCCAGCAGCCCACACACTGGGACAGGGCCCTACGAGCAGTACTTC. It encodes CASSPHTGTGPYEQYF. The gene calls are TRBV9 and TRBJ2-7, with 9 bases identical to TRBD1. The V segment lost 4 bases and the J segment 2 bases; nucleotides outside the gene matches: 10. From germline, CDR1 is SGDLS and CDR2 YYNGEE. CDR3 length equals 16 residues.

J is TRBJ2-2 and V is TRBV7-2, with D possibly matching TRBD2 (5 bases). This CDR3 contains 16 residues. CDR1 is SGHTA and CDR2 is FQGNSA in the germline V gene. V lost 0 bases, J lost 4 bases, and 12 bases lay in between. The CDR3 loop reads CASSLARDLGTGELFF. In DNA, the CDR3 is TGTGCCAGCAGCTTAGCTCGGGATTTAGGCACCGGGGAGCTGTTTTTT.

V and J are TRBV7-9 and TRBJ1-1; TRBD1 is a possible D gene (6 bases). Germline V CDR1 and CDR2: SEHNR, FQNEAQ (reference sequence). The CDR3 sequence is 16 residues long. Trimming pared 6 bases from V and 3 bases from J, leaving 20 bases between. CDR3 sequence (DNA): TGTGCCAGCAGTCCACCCCGGGCTAGGGGGTACACTGAAGCTTTCTTT. Protein sequence: CASSPPRARGYTEAFF.

The V gene is TRBV7-2, the J gene TRBJ1-1, with D perhaps matching TRBD1 (6 bases). The CDR3 is 15 amino acids. Germline values: CDR1 SGHTA, CDR2 FQGNSA. V dropped 2 bases and J dropped 1 base, with 11 bases sitting between them. The CDR3 loop is CASSLPGQPNTEAFF. CDR3 nucleotide sequence: TGTGCCAGCAGCTTACCGGGACAACCGAACACTGAAGCTTTCTTT.

CDR3 sequence: CASRPGTLAPKNEKLFF. For the CDR3, the DNA is TGTGCCAGCAGACCCGGGACACTGGCTCCGAAAAATGAAAAACTGTTTTTT. The J gene is TRBJ1-4, the V gene TRBV11-2, with D maybe TRBD1 (6 bases). The germline CDR1 and CDR2 sequences are SGHAT and FQNNGV. This CDR3 has 17 residues. The germline V and J ends were trimmed by 6 bases and 5 bases, with 22 bases remaining between them.

V usage is TRBV6-6 and J usage is TRBJ1-5; the match to TRBD1 covers 9 bases. The CDR3 is made up of 16 amino acids. V shed 5 bases, J shed 0 bases, and the junction held 5 bases outside the gene matches. Germline V gene data show CDR1 as MNHNY and CDR2 as SVGAGI (reference sequence). The CDR3 coding sequence is TGTGCCAGCAGTCGACAGGGGGTAGGTAGCAATCAGCCCCAGCATTTT. Translated, it gives CASSRQGVGSNQPQHF.

This chain connects TRBV4-2 to TRBJ2-7, with unresolved D. V was shortened by 0 bases and J by 5 bases, with 17 bases between the two germline ends. Germline loops: CDR1 LGHNA, CDR2 YNFKEQ. CDR3 length: 16 residues. This CDR3 reads CASSQEWVAVMDEQYF. In DNA form, the CDR3 reads TGTGCCAGCAGCCAAGAATGGGTCGCGGTCATGGACGAGCAGTACTTC.

This clone appeared once. The chain couples TRBV5-6 to TRBJ1-1; 9 positions agree with TRBD1. The J segment lost 6 bases and the V segment lost 0 bases, leaving 6 bases of the junction unmatched. This CDR3 region has 15 residues. Germline V lookup: CDR1 SGHDT, CDR2 YYEEEE. Here the CDR3 reads CASSLGLGQGPEAFF. In nucleotides, the CDR3 is TGTGCCAGCAGCTTGGGCCTGGGACAGGGCCCTGAAGCTTTCTTT.

This clone appeared a single time. The genes are TRBV6-1 and TRBJ1-3; TRBD1 is a possible D gene (6 bases). This CDR3 comprises 14 residues. The germline CDR1 and CDR2 sequences are MNHNS and SASEGT. V lost 2 bases and J lost 2, with 7 bases in between. The CDR3 DNA follows: TGTGCCAGCAGTGAACACAGGGCTGGAAACACCATATATTTT. It is translated as CASSEHRAGNTIYF.

The chain is built from TRBV19 and TRBJ1-1, with TRBD1 as a possible D gene (5 bases). V was clipped by 5 bases and J by 1 base, with 20 bases between them. Germline V CDR1 and CDR2: LNHDA, SQIVND (reference sequence). This CDR3 has 17 amino acids. The CDR3 loop is CASSPPGRPRGNTEAFF. CDR3 bases: TGTGCCAGTAGTCCTCCGGGACGGCCTAGAGGGAACACTGAAGCTTTCTTT.

This rearrangement joins TRBV3-1 (or the pseudogene TRBV3-2) to TRBJ1-2, with no clear D. The CDR3 is 14 amino acids. Germline V gives CDR1 LGHDT, CDR2 YNNKEL (reference sequence). Deletions cut 1 base from V and 6 bases from J, with 12 bases between. CDR3 sequence (DNA): TGTGCCAGCAGCCAAGCCGAGTTTGGGAATGGCTACACCTTC. Amino acids: CASSQAEFGNGYTF.

The rearrangement joins TRBV5-1 to TRBJ2-5; 10 nucleotides match TRBD2. The V gene end was trimmed by 1 base and the J gene end by 5 bases; junction bases not matched to a gene: 5. The germline CDR1 and CDR2 sequences are SGHRS and YFSETQ. The CDR3 covers 15 residues. CDR3 region: CASSLLAGAEETQYF. The DNA for the CDR3 is TGCGCCAGCAGCTTGCTAGCGGGAGCGGAGGAGACCCAGTACTTC.

The chain joins TRBV3-1 (or the pseudogene TRBV3-2) to TRBJ2-2, with TRBD1 identical over 8 bases. The CDR3 is 16 amino acids. Germline loops: CDR1 LGHDT, CDR2 YNNKEL (reference sequence). Trimming removed 0 bases from V and 0 bases from J; junction bases left unmatched: 0. CDR3 nucleotides: TGTGCCAGCAGCCAAGAACAGGGGGCGAACACCGGGGAGCTGTTTTTT. Translation: CASSQEQGANTGELFF.

This clone was recorded only once. The rearrangement uses TRBV7-9 and TRBJ1-6; D gene uncertain. The CDR3 is made up of 16 amino acids. V was pared by 4 bases and J by 8 bases, with 18 bases between. Germline lookup yields CDR1 SEHNR and CDR2 FQNEAQ (reference sequence). The CDR3 nucleotides are TGTGCCAGCAGCTCCCAGGATAGGGAATTGGATTCACCCCTCCACTTT. Its translation is CASSSQDRELDSPLHF.

V gene TRBV4-2 combines with J gene TRBJ2-7; unclear D gene. The germline V gene has CDR1 LGHNA and CDR2 YNFKEQ. The length of the CDR3 is 16 residues. V was pared by 1 base and J by 3 bases, with 16 bases between. The CDR3 spells CASSQGGKASGYEQYF. DNA of the CDR3: TGTGCCAGCAGCCAAGGGGGAAAAGCGAGTGGCTACGAGCAGTACTTC.

The rearrangement links TRBV28 to TRBJ1-2; D is unresolved. CDR1 and CDR2 (germline): MDHEN, SYDVKM. The V gene lost 6 bases and the J gene lost 1 base, with 9 bases spanning the gap. The CDR3 runs 13 residues. Written as DNA, the CDR3 is TGTGCCAGCAGCTCTGGTAATAACTATGGCTACACCTTC. Its protein is CASSSGNNYGYTF.

The chain recombines TRBV7-7 with TRBJ2-1; 12 bases align to TRBD2. The CDR3 spans 15 residues. V shed 4 bases and J 7 bases; nucleotides not matched to a gene: 5. Germline CDR1 is SSHAT and CDR2 is FNYEAQ (reference sequence). The CDR3 here is CASSSGLAGLNEQFF. Here the CDR3 DNA reads TGTGCCAGCAGCTCAGGACTAGCGGGATTAAATGAGCAGTTCTTC.

J is TRBJ2-2 and V is TRBV4-3; possibly TRBD2 for D (6 bases). The germline V gene has CDR1 LGHNA and CDR2 YSLEER. Between the trimmed V and J ends, which lost 3 bases and 3 bases, there was a span of 14 bases. The CDR3 length is 16 residues. CDR3 residues: CASSHRRAYDTGELFF. DNA of the CDR3: TGCGCCAGCAGCCACAGGAGGGCCTACGACACCGGGGAGCTGTTTTTT.

This chain joins TRBV7-9 and TRBJ2-7, with 7 bases fitting TRBD1. V shed 4 bases, J shed 4 bases, and the junction held 10 bases outside the gene matches. Germline V gives CDR1 SEHNR, CDR2 FQNEAQ (reference sequence). This CDR3 spans 15 amino acids. The CDR3 nucleotides read TGTGCCAGCAGCTCGACACAGGGGCCGACATACGAGCAGTACTTC. Protein sequence: CASSSTQGPTYEQYF.

The rearrangement joins TRBV10-3 to TRBJ2-3; D is unclear. The CDR3 loop spans 17 amino acids. The germline V and J ends were trimmed by 0 bases and 5 bases, with 18 bases remaining between them. CDR1 is ENHRY and CDR2 is SYGVKD in the germline V gene. The CDR3 coding sequence is TGTGCCATCAGTGAGTCCACGTTTAGGACCGAAGGAGATACGCAGTATTTT. Translated, it gives CAISESTFRTEGDTQYF.